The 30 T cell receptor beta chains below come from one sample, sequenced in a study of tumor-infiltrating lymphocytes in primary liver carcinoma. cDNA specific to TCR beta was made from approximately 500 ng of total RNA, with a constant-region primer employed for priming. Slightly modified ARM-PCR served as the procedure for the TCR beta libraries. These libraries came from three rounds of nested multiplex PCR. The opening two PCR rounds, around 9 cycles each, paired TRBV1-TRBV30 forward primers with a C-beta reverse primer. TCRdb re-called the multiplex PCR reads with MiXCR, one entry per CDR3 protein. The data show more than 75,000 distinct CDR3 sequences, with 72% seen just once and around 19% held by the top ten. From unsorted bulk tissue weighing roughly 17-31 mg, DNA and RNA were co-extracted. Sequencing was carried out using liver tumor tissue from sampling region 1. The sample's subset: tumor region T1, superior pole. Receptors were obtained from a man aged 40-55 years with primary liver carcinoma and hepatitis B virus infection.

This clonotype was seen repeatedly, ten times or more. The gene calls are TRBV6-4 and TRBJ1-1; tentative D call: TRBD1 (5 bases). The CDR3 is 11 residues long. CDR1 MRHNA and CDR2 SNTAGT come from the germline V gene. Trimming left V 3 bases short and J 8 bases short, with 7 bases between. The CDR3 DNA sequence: TGTGCCAGCAGTGAGGGGACCGAAGCTTTCTTT. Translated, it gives CASSEGTEAFF.

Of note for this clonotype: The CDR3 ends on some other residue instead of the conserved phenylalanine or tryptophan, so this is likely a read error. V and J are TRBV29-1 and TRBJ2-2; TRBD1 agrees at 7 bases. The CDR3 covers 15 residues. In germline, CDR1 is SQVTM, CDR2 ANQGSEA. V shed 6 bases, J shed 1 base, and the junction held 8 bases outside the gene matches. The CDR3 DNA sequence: TGCAGCGTGGGCTCGGGACAGTTGAACACCGGGGAGCTGTTTCTT. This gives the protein CSVGSGQLNTGELFL.

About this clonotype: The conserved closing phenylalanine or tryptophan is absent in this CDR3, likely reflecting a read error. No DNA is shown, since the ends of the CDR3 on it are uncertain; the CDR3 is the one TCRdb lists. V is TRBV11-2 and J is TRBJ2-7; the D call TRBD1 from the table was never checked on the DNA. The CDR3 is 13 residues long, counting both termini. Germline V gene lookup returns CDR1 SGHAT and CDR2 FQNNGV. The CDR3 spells CASSLERRAERYL.

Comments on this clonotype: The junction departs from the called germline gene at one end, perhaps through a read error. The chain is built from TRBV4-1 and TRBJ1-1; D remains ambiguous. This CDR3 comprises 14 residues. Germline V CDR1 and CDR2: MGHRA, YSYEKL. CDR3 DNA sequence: TGCACCAGCACCCTAAGTGGTATGAACGCTGAAGCTTTCTTT. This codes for CTSTLSGMNAEAFF.

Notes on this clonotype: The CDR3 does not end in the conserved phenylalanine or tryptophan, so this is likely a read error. As DNA, the CDR3 is TGCGCCAGCGGTGAATGGACTAGCGGGAGAGGGTCGGATACGCAGTATTTG. It specifies CASGEWTSGRGSDTQYL. J is TRBJ2-3 and V is TRBV10-2; 13 bases agree with TRBD2. CDR1 and CDR2 (germline): WSHSY, SAAADI. This CDR3 spans 17 amino acids.

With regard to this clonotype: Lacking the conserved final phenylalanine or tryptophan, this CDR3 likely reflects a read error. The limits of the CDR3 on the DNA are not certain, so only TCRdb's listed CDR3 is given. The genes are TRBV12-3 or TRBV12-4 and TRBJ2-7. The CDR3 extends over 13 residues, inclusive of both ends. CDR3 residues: CASRPTVEQEQYL.

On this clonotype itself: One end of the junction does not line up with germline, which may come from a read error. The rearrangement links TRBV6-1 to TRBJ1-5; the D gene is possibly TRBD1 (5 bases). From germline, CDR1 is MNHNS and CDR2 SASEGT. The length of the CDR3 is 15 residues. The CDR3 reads CASSGAVRGVQPQHF. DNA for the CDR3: TGTGCCAGCAGTGGAGCCGTAAGAGGGGTTCAGCCCCAACATTTT.

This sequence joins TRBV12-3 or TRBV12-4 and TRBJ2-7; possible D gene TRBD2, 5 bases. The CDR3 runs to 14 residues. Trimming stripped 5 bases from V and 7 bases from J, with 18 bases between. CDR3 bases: TGTGCCAGCAGTGGTTTGTGGTGGGCGGGTGAGCAGTACTTC. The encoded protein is CASSGLWWAGEQYF.

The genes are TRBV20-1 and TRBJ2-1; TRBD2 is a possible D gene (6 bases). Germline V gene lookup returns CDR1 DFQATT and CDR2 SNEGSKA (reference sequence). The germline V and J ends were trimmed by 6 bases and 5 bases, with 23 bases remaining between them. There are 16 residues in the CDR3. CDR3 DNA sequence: TGCAGTGCCCTCTCGATTCGGACTAACATTGACAATGAGCAGTTCTTC. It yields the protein CSALSIRTNIDNEQFF.

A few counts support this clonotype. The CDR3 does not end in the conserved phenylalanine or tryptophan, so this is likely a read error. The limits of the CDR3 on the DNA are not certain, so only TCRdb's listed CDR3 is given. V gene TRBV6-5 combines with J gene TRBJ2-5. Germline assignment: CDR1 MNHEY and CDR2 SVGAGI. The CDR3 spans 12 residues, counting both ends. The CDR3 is CASSYSTGTQCV.

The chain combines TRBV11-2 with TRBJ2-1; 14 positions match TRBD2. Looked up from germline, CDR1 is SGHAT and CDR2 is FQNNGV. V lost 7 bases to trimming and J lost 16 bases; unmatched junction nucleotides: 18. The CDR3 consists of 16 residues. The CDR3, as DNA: TGTGCCAGCAACTACTATTCGACTAGCGGGAGGGGAGACGGTTTCTTC. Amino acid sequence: CASNYYSTSGRGDGFF.

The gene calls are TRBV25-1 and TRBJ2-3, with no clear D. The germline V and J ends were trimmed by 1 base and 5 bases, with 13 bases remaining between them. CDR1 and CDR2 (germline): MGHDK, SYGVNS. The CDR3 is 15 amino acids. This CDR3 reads CASSEFRHGEDTQYF. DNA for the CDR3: TGTGCCAGCAGTGAATTTAGACATGGGGAAGATACGCAGTATTTT. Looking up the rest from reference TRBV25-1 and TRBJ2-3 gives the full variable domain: EADIYQTPRYLVIGTGKKITLECSQTMGHDKMYWYQQDPGMELHLIHYSYGVNSTEKGDLSSESTVSRIRTEHFPLTLESARPSHTSQYLCASSEFRHGEDTQYFGPGTRLTVL.

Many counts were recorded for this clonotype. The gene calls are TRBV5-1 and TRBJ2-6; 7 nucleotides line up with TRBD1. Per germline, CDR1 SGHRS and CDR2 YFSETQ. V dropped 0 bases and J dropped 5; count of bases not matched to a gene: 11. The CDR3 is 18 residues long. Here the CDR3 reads CASSLEVGGVGRANVLTF. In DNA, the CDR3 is TGCGCCAGCAGCTTGGAGGTAGGGGGCGTAGGAAGGGCCAACGTCCTGACTTTC.

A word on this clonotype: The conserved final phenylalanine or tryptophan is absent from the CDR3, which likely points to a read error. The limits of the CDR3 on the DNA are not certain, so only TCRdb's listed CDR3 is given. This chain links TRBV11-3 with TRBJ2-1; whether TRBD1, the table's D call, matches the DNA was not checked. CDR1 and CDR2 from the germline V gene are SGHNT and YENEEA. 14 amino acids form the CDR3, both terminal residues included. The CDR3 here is CTSSPGQGSNEEFL.

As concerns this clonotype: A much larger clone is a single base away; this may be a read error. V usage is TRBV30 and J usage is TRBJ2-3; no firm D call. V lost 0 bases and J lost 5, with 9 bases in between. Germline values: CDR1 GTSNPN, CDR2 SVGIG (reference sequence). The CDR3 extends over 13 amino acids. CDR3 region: CAWSVLAIDTQYF. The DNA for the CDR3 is TGTGCCTGGAGTGTTTTAGCCATAGATACGCAGTATTTT.

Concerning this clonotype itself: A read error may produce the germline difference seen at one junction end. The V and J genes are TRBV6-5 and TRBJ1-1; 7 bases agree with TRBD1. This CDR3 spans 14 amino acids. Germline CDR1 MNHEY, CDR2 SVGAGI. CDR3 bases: TGTGCCAGCAGATCGACAGGGCCGAACGCTGAAGCTTTCTTT. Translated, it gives CASRSTGPNAEAFF.

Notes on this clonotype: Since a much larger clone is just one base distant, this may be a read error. In DNA form, the CDR3 reads TGTGCCAGCAGTGTTAAGGGGGCAAAAGAGACCCAGTACTTC. Translation gives CASSVKGAKETQYF. The V call is TRBV6-1, the J call TRBJ2-5; 7 nucleotides line up with TRBD1. Unmatched junction bases numbered 5, after V lost 4 bases and J lost 3 bases. CDR1 is MNHNS, CDR2 SASEGT, per germline. The CDR3 length is 14 residues.

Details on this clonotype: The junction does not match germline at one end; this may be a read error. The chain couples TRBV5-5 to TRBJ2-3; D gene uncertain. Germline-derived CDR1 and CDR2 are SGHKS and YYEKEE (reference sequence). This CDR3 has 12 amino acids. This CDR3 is CTSSPAADTQYF. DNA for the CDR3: TGTACCAGCAGCCCCGCTGCGGATACGCAGTATTTT.

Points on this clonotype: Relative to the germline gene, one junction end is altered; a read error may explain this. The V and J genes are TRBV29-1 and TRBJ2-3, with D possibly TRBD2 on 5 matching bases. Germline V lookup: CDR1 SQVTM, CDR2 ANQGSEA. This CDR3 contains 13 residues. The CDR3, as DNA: TGCAGCGTTGAAGAGGGAGTGGAGGATACGCGGTATTTT. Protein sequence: CSVEEGVEDTRYF.

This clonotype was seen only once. The CDR3: CASSLMPNGNYGYTF. In DNA, the CDR3 is TGTGCCAGCAGCTTAATGCCCAATGGCAACTATGGCTACACCTTC. The genes are TRBV11-2 and TRBJ1-2; D is unclear. Looked up from germline, CDR1 is SGHAT and CDR2 is FQNNGV. The CDR3 spans 15 residues. Between the trimmed V and J ends, which lost 2 bases and 2 bases, there was a span of 12 bases. The full variable domain, its missing parts supplied by reference TRBV11-2 and TRBJ1-2, is EAGVAQSPRYKIIEKRQSVAFWCNPISGHATLYWYQQILGQGPKLLIQFQNNGVVDDSQLPKDRFSAERLKGVDSTLKIQPAKLEDSAVYLCASSLMPNGNYGYTFGSGTRLTVV.

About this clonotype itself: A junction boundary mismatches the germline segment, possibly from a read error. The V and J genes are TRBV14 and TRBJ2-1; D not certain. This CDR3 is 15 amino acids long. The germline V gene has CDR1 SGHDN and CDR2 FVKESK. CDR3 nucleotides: TGTGCCAGCAACCAAGGTCGTAGGTCCTACAATGAGCAGTTCTTC. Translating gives CASNQGRRSYNEQFF.

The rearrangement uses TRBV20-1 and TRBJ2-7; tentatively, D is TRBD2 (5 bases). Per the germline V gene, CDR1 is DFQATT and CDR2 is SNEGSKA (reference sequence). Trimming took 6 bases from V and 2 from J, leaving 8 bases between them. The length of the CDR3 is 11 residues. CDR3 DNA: TGCAGTGCCCGACTAACCTACGAGCAGTACTTC. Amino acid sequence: CSARLTYEQYF.

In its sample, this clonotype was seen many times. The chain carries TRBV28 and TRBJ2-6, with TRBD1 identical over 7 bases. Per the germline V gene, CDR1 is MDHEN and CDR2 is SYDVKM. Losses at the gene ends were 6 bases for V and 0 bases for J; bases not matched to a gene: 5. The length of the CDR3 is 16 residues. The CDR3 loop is CASRGDSPSGANVLTF. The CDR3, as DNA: TGTGCCAGCAGGGGGGACAGCCCCTCTGGGGCCAACGTCCTGACTTTC.

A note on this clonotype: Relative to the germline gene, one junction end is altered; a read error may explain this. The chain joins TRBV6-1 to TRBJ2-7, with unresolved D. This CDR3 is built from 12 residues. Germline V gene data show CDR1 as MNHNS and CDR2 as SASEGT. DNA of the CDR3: TGTACCAGCTGTGGGCCTTCCCACGAGCAGTACTTC. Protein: CTSCGPSHEQYF.

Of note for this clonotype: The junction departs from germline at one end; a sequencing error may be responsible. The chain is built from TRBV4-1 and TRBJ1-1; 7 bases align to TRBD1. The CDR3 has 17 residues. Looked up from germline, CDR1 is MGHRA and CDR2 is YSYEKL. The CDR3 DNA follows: TGCGCCAGCAGCCTGGGGGCAGGGGGGCTCATGATCACTGAAACTTTCTTT. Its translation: CASSLGAGGLMITETFF.

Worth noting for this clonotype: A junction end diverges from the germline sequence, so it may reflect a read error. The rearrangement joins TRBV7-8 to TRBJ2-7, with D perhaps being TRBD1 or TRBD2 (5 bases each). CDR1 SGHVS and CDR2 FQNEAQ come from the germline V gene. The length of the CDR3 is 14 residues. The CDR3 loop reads CTSSLDSVDYEQCF. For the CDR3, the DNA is TGTACCAGCAGTCTTGACAGCGTAGACTACGAGCAGTGCTTC.

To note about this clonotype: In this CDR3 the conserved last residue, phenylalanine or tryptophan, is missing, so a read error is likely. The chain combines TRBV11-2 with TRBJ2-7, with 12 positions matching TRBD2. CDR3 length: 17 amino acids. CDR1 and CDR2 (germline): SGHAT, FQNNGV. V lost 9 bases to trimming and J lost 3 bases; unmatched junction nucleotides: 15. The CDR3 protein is CARGQGLAGSPFYEQYI. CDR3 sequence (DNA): TGTGCCAGAGGCCAGGGACTAGCGGGTTCCCCTTTCTACGAGCAGTACATC.

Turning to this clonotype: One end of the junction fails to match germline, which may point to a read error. The CDR3 protein is CASSQSGATDEKLFF. CDR3 nucleotide sequence: TGTGCAAGCAGCCAATCGGGGGCAACTGATGAAAAACTGTTTTTT. V and J are TRBV16 and TRBJ1-4; a weak D match, TRBD1 (6 bases). CDR1 and CDR2 from the germline V gene are KGHSY and FQNENV. This CDR3 is built from 15 residues.

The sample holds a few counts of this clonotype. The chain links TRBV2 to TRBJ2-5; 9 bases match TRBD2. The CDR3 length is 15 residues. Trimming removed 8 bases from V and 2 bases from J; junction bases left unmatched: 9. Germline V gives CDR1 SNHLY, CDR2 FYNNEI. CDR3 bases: TGTGCCAGCGTCGACGGGACTAGCAGACAAGAGACCCAGTACTTC. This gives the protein CASVDGTSRQETQYF.

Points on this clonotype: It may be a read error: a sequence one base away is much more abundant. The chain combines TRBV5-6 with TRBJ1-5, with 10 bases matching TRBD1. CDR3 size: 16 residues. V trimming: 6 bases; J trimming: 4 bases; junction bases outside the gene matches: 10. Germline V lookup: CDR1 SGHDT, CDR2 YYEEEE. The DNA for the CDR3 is TGTGCCAGCAACCGCCGACAGGGGGCAATGAATCAGCCCCAGCATTTT. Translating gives CASNRRQGAMNQPQHF.